This TCR beta chain was recorded in a study of identical twins. Study-wide results and limits: Insertion counts were lower in abundant cord blood beta clonotypes, a trend that memory repertoires did not show. Invariant MAIT and iNKT cells could partly confound zero-insertion analyses.

Notes on this clonotype: The antigen is unknown.

Template switching, a step in the protocol, added a universal primer site, and cDNA carried unique molecular identifiers. TCRdb re-analysed the 5' RACE reads in MiXCR, keeping a single row per CDR3 protein. The sample yields 450,000 or so distinct CDR3 sequences, under 20% seen once. The CDR3 totals 13 residues. Deletions cut 5 bases from V and 7 bases from J, with 14 bases between. In germline, CDR1 is SGHTA, CDR2 FQGTGA. This TCR was sampled from a man aged 45 to 65 in good health. The V call is TRBV7-3, the J call TRBJ2-5; a possible D gene is TRBD1 (6 bases). Sequencing input: naive T cells sorted from blood. The CDR3 nucleotides are TGTGCCAGCAGCCGGACAGATTGGGGGACCCAGTACTTC. Translating it yields CASSRTDWGTQYF. Full variable domain (remainder filled in from reference TRBV7-3 and TRBJ2-5): GAGVSQTPSNKVTEKGKYVELRCDPISGHTALYWYRQSLGQGPEFLIYFQGTGAADDSGLPNDRFFAVRPEGSVSTLKIQRTERGDSAVYLCASSRTDWGTQYFGPGTRLLVL.